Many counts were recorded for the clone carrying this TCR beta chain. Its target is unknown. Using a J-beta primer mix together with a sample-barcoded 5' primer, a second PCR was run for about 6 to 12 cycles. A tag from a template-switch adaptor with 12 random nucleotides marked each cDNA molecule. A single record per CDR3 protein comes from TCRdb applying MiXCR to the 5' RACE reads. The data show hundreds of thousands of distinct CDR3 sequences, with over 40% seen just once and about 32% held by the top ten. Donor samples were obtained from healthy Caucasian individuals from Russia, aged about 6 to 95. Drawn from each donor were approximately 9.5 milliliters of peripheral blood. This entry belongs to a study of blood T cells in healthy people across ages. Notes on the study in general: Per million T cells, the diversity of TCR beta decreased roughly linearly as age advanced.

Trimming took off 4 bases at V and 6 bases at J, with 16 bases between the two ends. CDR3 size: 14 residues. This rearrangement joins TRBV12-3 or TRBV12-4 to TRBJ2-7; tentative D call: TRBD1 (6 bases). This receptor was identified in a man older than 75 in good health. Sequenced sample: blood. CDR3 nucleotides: TGTGCCAGCAGTTCGGACAGTTTCCCGGGCGAGCAGTACTTC. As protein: CASSSDSFPGEQYF.